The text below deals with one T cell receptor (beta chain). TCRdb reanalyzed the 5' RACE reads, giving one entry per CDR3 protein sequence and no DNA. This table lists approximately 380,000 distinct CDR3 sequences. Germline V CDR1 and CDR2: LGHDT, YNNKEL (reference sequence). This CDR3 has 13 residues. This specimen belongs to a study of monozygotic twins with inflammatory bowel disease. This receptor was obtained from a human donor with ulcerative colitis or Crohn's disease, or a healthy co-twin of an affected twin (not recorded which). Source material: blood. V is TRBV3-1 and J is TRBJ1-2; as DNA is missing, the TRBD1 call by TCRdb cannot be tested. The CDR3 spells CASSSRDISGYTF.